Listed below are T cell receptor beta chains from one sample, sequenced in a study of identical twins. TCRdb re-called the 5' RACE reads with MiXCR, one entry per CDR3 protein. The data contain about 250,000 distinct CDR3 sequences, over 11% of them singletons. Input material: memory (CD45RO+) T cells sorted from blood. The receptors come from a woman aged 18-30 years in good health. Both conserved end residues are part of each CDR3. D genes are given only for firm matches. The listing skips clone size in some rows; elsewhere it reads once, few, many or a size class.

clone_size,d_call,j_call,v_call,cdr3_aa,cdr3_nt
-,TRBD1,TRBJ2-3,TRBV7-2,CASSLRQGATDTQYF,TGTGCCAGCAGCTTACGACAGGGGGCAACAGATACGCAGTATTTT
few,TRBD2,TRBJ2-5,TRBV5-6,CASSFSGSRLETQYF,TGTGCCAGCAGCTTCAGCGGGAGCCGGTTAGAGACCCAGTACTTC
-,-,TRBJ2-1,TRBV7-8,CASSLAPGREQFF,TGTGCCAGCAGCTTAGCGCCAGGACGTGAGCAGTTCTTC
many,TRBD1,TRBJ1-2,TRBV12-3/TRBV12-4,CASSSFLGGSGYTF,TGTGCCAGCAGTTCCTTCCTAGGGGGCTCTGGCTACACCTTC
few,-,TRBJ1-6,TRBV5-6,CASSTPGVPLHF,TGTGCCAGCAGTACGCCAGGGGTGCCCCTCCACTTT
many,-,TRBJ2-7,TRBV5-1,CASSLVPGSYEQYF,TGCGCCAGCAGCTTGGTCCCAGGCTCCTACGAGCAGTACTTC
few,TRBD2,TRBJ2-5,TRBV12-3/TRBV12-4,CASSPGLAWETQYF,TGTGCCAGCAGTCCCGGACTAGCCTGGGAGACCCAGTACTTC
few,-,TRBJ2-4,TRBV2,CAILVGGIAKNIQYF,TGTGCCATCCTCGTGGGGGGCATCGCCAAAAACATTCAGTACTTC
few,TRBD2,TRBJ2-7,TRBV20-1,CSARFSSGNTYEQYF,TGCAGTGCTAGATTCTCTAGCGGCAACACCTACGAGCAGTACTTC
few,TRBD1,TRBJ1-4,TRBV5-1,CASSPWTGKAEKLFF,TGCGCCAGCAGCCCTTGGACAGGGAAGGCTGAAAAACTGTTTTTT
-,-,TRBJ2-3,TRBV10-3,CAISDAGTGTDTQYF,TGTGCCATCAGTGATGCAGGCACAGGCACAGATACGCAGTATTTT
-,TRBD1,TRBJ1-1,TRBV10-3,CAISVPGQSNTEAFF,TGTGCCATCAGTGTACCGGGACAGTCGAACACTGAAGCTTTCTTT
few,-,TRBJ2-1,TRBV12-3/TRBV12-4,CASSFPLAGSYNEQFF,TGTGCCAGCAGTTTCCCGCTAGCCGGCTCCTACAATGAGCAGTTCTTC
-,-,TRBJ2-1,TRBV29-1,CSAGPWAYNEQFF,TGCAGCGCGGGGCCTTGGGCTTACAATGAGCAGTTCTTC
-,-,TRBJ2-5,TRBV4-1,CASSQGFGKLETQYF,TGCGCCAGCAGCCAAGGGTTCGGTAAGCTGGAGACCCAGTACTTC
-,-,TRBJ2-7,TRBV13,CASSLRQNYEQYF,TGTGCCAGCAGCTTACGGCAGAACTACGAGCAGTACTTC
few,TRBD2,TRBJ2-3,TRBV20-1,CSASPSGSAVGVQYF,TGCAGTGCCAGTCCGAGCGGGAGCGCCGTTGGAGTGCAGTATTTT
few,-,TRBJ2-7,TRBV5-8,CASSSHDSEQYF,TGTGCCAGCAGCTCCCACGATAGCGAGCAGTACTTC
many,TRBD1,TRBJ1-1,TRBV5-5,CASSTRQGAQTEAFF,TGTGCCAGCAGCACTCGACAGGGGGCCCAAACTGAAGCTTTCTTT
-,TRBD1,TRBJ1-2,TRBV7-2,CASSTTGGYGYTF,TGTGCCAGCAGCACCACAGGGGGCTATGGCTACACCTTC
many,-,TRBJ1-5,TRBV12-3/TRBV12-4,CASSLARGNQPQHF,TGTGCCAGCAGTTTGGCCCGTGGCAATCAGCCCCAGCATTTT
few,-,TRBJ2-7,TRBV3-1,CASSQVFAEQYF,TGTGCCAGCAGCCAAGTCTTCGCCGAGCAGTACTTC
few,-,TRBJ1-2,TRBV18,CASSQPDYGYTF,TGTGCCAGCTCCCAGCCTGATTATGGCTACACCTTC
many,-,TRBJ1-5,TRBV5-1,CASSFYFWGTYQPQHF,TGCGCCAGCAGCTTTTACTTTTGGGGGACGTATCAGCCCCAGCATTTT
-,TRBD1,TRBJ1-2,TRBV12-3/TRBV12-4,CASSPDRVYGYTF,TGTGCCAGCAGTCCCGACAGGGTGTATGGCTACACCTTC
few,-,TRBJ2-1,TRBV5-4,CASSSSLPTDEQFF,TGTGCCAGCAGCTCGTCGCTACCCACGGATGAGCAGTTCTTC
few,TRBD2,TRBJ2-7,TRBV20-1,CSARPAGGHPEQYF,TGCAGTGCTAGACCAGCGGGAGGGCATCCCGAGCAGTACTTC
few,-,TRBJ2-2,TRBV24-1,CATSHNTGELFF,TGTGCCACCAGCCACAACACCGGGGAGCTGTTTTTT
-,-,TRBJ2-1,TRBV20-1,CSAGRGDYNEQFF,TGCAGTGCGGGGAGAGGTGACTACAATGAGCAGTTCTTC
-,-,TRBJ2-5,TRBV20-1,CSARTRRRVQETQYF,TGCAGTGCAAGGACCCGACGGCGGGTCCAAGAGACCCAGTACTTC
many,TRBD2,TRBJ2-7,TRBV2,CASAREGRTEQYF,TGTGCCAGCGCAAGGGAGGGGCGAACGGAGCAGTACTTC
few,-,TRBJ2-1,TRBV11-2,CASSLDGGVAYNEQFF,TGTGCCAGCAGCTTAGATGGCGGGGTAGCCTACAATGAGCAGTTCTTC
few,-,TRBJ2-1,TRBV4-2,CASSQEAVPKFNEQFF,TGTGCCAGCAGCCAAGAGGCGGTCCCTAAGTTTAATGAGCAGTTCTTC
many,TRBD2,TRBJ2-3,TRBV18,CASSPTASGFTDTQYF,TGTGCCAGCTCACCAACGGCTAGCGGGTTCACAGATACGCAGTATTTT
-,TRBD2,TRBJ2-7,TRBV27,CASSPRTSGEEQYF,TGTGCCAGCAGTCCCCGGACTAGCGGGGAAGAGCAGTACTTC
few,TRBD2,TRBJ2-3,TRBV6-1,CASRTGGQPDTQYF,TGTGCCAGCAGGACGGGAGGGCAGCCAGATACGCAGTATTTT
many,-,TRBJ2-7,TRBV3-1,CASSQEGGVGEQYF,TGTGCCAGCAGCCAAGAAGGAGGGGTAGGCGAGCAGTACTTC
few,TRBD2,TRBJ2-7,TRBV2,CASSEVGLADEQYF,TGTGCCAGCAGTGAAGTGGGACTAGCGGACGAGCAGTACTTC
few,TRBD2,TRBJ2-1,TRBV12-3/TRBV12-4,CASSLGGRGLAGGRSYNEQFF,TGTGCCAGCAGTTTAGGAGGGAGGGGACTAGCGGGGGGTAGGTCCTACAATGAGCAGTTCTTC
-,TRBD1,TRBJ2-2,TRBV5-1,CASSFQGATGELFF,TGCGCCAGCAGCTTCCAGGGGGCGACCGGGGAGCTGTTTTTT
many,-,TRBJ1-5,TRBV5-1,CASSLDGTNQPQHF,TGCGCCAGCAGCTTGGACGGTACCAATCAGCCCCAGCATTTT
-,-,TRBJ1-1,TRBV4-1,CASSQDERTEAFF,TGCGCCAGCAGCCAAGATGAAAGAACTGAAGCTTTCTTT
few,-,TRBJ1-3,TRBV20-1,CSASAAGNTIYF,TGCAGTGCTAGCGCAGCCGGAAACACCATATATTTT
-,-,TRBJ1-1,TRBV20-1,CSAKYGNTEAFF,TGCAGTGCTAAATACGGGAACACTGAAGCTTTCTTT
-,TRBD2,TRBJ2-1,TRBV20-1,CSATSGLFNEQFF,TGCAGTGCTACTTCGGGACTATTCAATGAGCAGTTCTTC
many,TRBD2,TRBJ2-4,TRBV12-3/TRBV12-4,CASSSLGLAGVGNIQYF,TGTGCCAGCAGTTCCCTAGGACTAGCGGGAGTGGGAAACATTCAGTACTTC
-,TRBD2,TRBJ2-2,TRBV4-3,CASSQAGLAGGPSGELFF,TGCGCCAGCAGCCAAGCCGGACTAGCGGGAGGGCCGTCCGGGGAGCTGTTTTTT
few,-,TRBJ2-3,TRBV11-3,CASSFELGTDTQYF,TGTGCCAGCAGCTTTGAACTAGGCACAGATACGCAGTATTTT
many,-,TRBJ1-1,TRBV29-1,CSAGAGWAMNTEAFF,TGCAGCGCCGGGGCAGGGTGGGCCATGAACACTGAAGCTTTCTTT
-,TRBD2,TRBJ2-2,TRBV2,CASLLGGLAGVTGELFF,TGTGCCAGCCTCCTGGGGGGACTAGCGGGGGTCACCGGGGAGCTGTTTTTT
-,TRBD2,TRBJ2-3,TRBV20-1,CSATILAGGRPPDTQYF,TGCAGTGCTACCATCCTAGCGGGGGGCCGACCCCCAGATACGCAGTATTTT
many,-,TRBJ1-1,TRBV12-3/TRBV12-4,CASRLPGAEAFF,TGTGCCAGCAGACTCCCGGGCGCTGAAGCTTTCTTT
-,-,TRBJ1-2,TRBV19,CASSPAQDYGYTF,TGTGCCAGTAGTCCAGCGCAAGACTATGGCTACACCTTC
many,-,TRBJ2-7,TRBV29-1,CSVENRGYEQYF,TGCAGCGTTGAAAATCGAGGATACGAGCAGTACTTC
many,-,TRBJ1-5,TRBV12-3/TRBV12-4,CASSSFGTGNQPQHF,TGTGCCAGCAGTTCATTCGGGACGGGCAATCAGCCCCAGCATTTT